The 13 T cell receptor beta chains below were found in one sample sequenced in a study of blood T cell repertoires in COVID-19. TCRdb's table, derived via immunoSEQ multiplex PCR, lists solely in-frame clones and lacks some. Of some 360,000 clones in the sample, 80% to 90% were seen once. The source material was peripheral blood. The receptors originated from a woman aged 60-70 years with COVID-19, enrolled during active disease.

V usage is TRBV27 and J usage is TRBJ2-7; the D gene is possibly TRBD1 (6 bases). This CDR3 comprises 16 residues. Germline CDR1 reads MNHEY; CDR2 reads SMNVEV (reference sequence). Trimming pared 6 bases from V and 0 bases from J, leaving 18 bases between. The CDR3, as DNA: TGTGCCAGCAGCTCCCCGATGACAGGCTCCTCCTACGAGCAGTACTTC. Residues: CASSSPMTGSSYEQYF.

The chain recombines TRBV4-1 with TRBJ2-5; 8 bases map to TRBD1. CDR3 length equals 15 residues. Trimming took 4 bases from V and 5 from J; bases not matched to a gene: 9. Germline CDR1 is MGHRA and CDR2 is YSYEKL. The DNA of the CDR3 is TGCGCCAGCAGCCCTTTGGACAGGGTCTCGGAGACCCAGTACTTC. This codes for CASSPLDRVSETQYF.

The genes are TRBV19 and TRBJ1-1, with a tentative D call TRBD1 (6 bases). Trimming took off 6 bases at V and 1 base at J, with 15 bases between the two ends. CDR1 and CDR2 (germline): LNHDA, SQIVND (reference sequence). The CDR3 is 15 residues long. The CDR3 region is CASSAVSQGNTEAFF. The DNA for the CDR3 is TGTGCCAGTAGCGCTGTCTCACAGGGGAACACTGAAGCTTTCTTT.

The sample holds one count of this clone. The rearrangement uses TRBV28 and TRBJ1-4, with 7 bases fitting TRBD1. With V trimmed by 2 bases and J by 8 bases, 8 bases remained unmatched. This CDR3 comprises 15 residues. CDR1 and CDR2 from the germline V gene are MDHEN and SYDVKM. The chain's CDR3 is CASSLRQGDSEKLFF. The CDR3 nucleotides read TGTGCCAGCAGTTTAAGACAGGGTGACTCAGAAAAACTGTTTTTT.

The chain links TRBV3-1 (or the pseudogene TRBV3-2) to TRBJ2-3; D uncertain. Trimming left V 1 base short and J 2 bases short, with 7 bases between. The length of the CDR3 is 14 residues. Germline V lookup: CDR1 LGHDT, CDR2 YNNKEL (reference sequence). The CDR3 DNA is TGTGCCAGCAGCCAAGCGGGTACCACAGATACGCAGTATTTT. This encodes CASSQAGTTDTQYF.

The chain links TRBV6-5 to TRBJ2-7; D gene uncertain. V gave up 0 bases and J gave up 2 bases, with 14 bases separating them. Germline loops: CDR1 MNHEY, CDR2 SVGAGI. The CDR3 covers 16 residues. CDR3 residues: CASSYSGTRNPYEQYF. Here the CDR3 DNA reads TGTGCCAGCAGTTACTCGGGCACCCGAAACCCCTACGAGCAGTACTTC.

The rearrangement uses TRBV19 and TRBJ1-2; D is possibly TRBD1 (5 bases). The germline V gene encodes CDR1 LNHDA and CDR2 SQIVND (reference sequence). The CDR3 has 15 amino acids. The germline V and J ends were trimmed by 7 bases and 1 base, with 16 bases remaining between them. CDR3: CASNNRGTGNYGYTF. The CDR3 DNA reads as TGTGCCAGTAATAACCGGGGGACCGGTAACTATGGCTACACCTTC.

This sequence joins TRBV5-4 and TRBJ1-2, with TRBD1 matching 8 bases. Germline CDR1 is SGHNT and CDR2 is YYREEE (reference sequence). Germline trimming cut 5 bases from V and 0 bases from J; bases unmatched to any gene: 6. The CDR3 length is 15 residues. CDR3 bases: TGTGCCAGCAGTCGCCGGGACAGGCCTAACTATGGCTACACCTTC. Its translation: CASSRRDRPNYGYTF.

The rearrangement links TRBV18 to TRBJ2-7; the D is unclear. The germline gives CDR1 KGHSH, CDR2 LQKENI. The CDR3 spans 12 residues. V was clipped by 5 bases and J by 0 bases, with 5 bases between them. The chain's CDR3 is CASSSNSYEQYF. The CDR3 DNA follows: TGTGCCAGCTCATCTAACTCCTACGAGCAGTACTTC. Based on the CDR3 plus reference TRBV18 and TRBJ2-7, the full variable domain is NAGVMQNPRHLVRRRGQEARLRCSPMKGHSHVYWYRQLPEEGLKFMVYLQKENIIDESGMPKERFSAEFPKEGPSILRIQQVVRGDSAAYFCASSSNSYEQYFGPGTRLTVT.

The chain recombines TRBV18 with TRBJ2-5, with D perhaps matching TRBD1 (6 bases). Germline V gives CDR1 KGHSH, CDR2 LQKENI. The CDR3 contains 15 residues. V was cut by 3 bases and J by 2 bases, with 13 bases left in between. CDR3 protein: CASSPGAGQQETQYF. DNA for the CDR3: TGTGCCAGCTCACCGGGGGCGGGCCAGCAAGAGACCCAGTACTTC.

The genes are TRBV29-1 and TRBJ2-7; TRBD1 matches 8 bases. The trim removed 6 bases at V and 0 bases at J, leaving 7 bases unmatched. The germline V gene has CDR1 SQVTM and CDR2 ANQGSEA. The CDR3 runs 14 residues. The CDR3 nucleotides read TGCAGCGTGGCCGGGACAGGTTTCTCCTACGAGCAGTACTTC. This sequence encodes CSVAGTGFSYEQYF.

This chain links TRBV19 with TRBJ1-6; possible D gene TRBD1, 5 bases. The CDR3 is made up of 13 amino acids. From germline, CDR1 is LNHDA and CDR2 SQIVND (reference sequence). Trimming cost V 3 bases and J 7 bases, with 7 bases left between them. The CDR3, as DNA: TGTGCCAGTAGTATGCAGGGAAATTCACCCCTCCACTTT. Its translation is CASSMQGNSPLHF.

The CDR3 protein is CASSLSQGPTYGYTF. CDR3 DNA: TGCGCCAGCAGCTTGAGTCAGGGTCCCACCTATGGCTACACCTTC. The V and J genes are TRBV5-1 and TRBJ1-2; a weak D match, TRBD1 (5 bases). CDR1 SGHRS and CDR2 YFSETQ come from the germline V gene. The CDR3 loop spans 15 amino acids. With 1 base removed from V and 4 bases from J, the gap between germline ends came to 14 bases.